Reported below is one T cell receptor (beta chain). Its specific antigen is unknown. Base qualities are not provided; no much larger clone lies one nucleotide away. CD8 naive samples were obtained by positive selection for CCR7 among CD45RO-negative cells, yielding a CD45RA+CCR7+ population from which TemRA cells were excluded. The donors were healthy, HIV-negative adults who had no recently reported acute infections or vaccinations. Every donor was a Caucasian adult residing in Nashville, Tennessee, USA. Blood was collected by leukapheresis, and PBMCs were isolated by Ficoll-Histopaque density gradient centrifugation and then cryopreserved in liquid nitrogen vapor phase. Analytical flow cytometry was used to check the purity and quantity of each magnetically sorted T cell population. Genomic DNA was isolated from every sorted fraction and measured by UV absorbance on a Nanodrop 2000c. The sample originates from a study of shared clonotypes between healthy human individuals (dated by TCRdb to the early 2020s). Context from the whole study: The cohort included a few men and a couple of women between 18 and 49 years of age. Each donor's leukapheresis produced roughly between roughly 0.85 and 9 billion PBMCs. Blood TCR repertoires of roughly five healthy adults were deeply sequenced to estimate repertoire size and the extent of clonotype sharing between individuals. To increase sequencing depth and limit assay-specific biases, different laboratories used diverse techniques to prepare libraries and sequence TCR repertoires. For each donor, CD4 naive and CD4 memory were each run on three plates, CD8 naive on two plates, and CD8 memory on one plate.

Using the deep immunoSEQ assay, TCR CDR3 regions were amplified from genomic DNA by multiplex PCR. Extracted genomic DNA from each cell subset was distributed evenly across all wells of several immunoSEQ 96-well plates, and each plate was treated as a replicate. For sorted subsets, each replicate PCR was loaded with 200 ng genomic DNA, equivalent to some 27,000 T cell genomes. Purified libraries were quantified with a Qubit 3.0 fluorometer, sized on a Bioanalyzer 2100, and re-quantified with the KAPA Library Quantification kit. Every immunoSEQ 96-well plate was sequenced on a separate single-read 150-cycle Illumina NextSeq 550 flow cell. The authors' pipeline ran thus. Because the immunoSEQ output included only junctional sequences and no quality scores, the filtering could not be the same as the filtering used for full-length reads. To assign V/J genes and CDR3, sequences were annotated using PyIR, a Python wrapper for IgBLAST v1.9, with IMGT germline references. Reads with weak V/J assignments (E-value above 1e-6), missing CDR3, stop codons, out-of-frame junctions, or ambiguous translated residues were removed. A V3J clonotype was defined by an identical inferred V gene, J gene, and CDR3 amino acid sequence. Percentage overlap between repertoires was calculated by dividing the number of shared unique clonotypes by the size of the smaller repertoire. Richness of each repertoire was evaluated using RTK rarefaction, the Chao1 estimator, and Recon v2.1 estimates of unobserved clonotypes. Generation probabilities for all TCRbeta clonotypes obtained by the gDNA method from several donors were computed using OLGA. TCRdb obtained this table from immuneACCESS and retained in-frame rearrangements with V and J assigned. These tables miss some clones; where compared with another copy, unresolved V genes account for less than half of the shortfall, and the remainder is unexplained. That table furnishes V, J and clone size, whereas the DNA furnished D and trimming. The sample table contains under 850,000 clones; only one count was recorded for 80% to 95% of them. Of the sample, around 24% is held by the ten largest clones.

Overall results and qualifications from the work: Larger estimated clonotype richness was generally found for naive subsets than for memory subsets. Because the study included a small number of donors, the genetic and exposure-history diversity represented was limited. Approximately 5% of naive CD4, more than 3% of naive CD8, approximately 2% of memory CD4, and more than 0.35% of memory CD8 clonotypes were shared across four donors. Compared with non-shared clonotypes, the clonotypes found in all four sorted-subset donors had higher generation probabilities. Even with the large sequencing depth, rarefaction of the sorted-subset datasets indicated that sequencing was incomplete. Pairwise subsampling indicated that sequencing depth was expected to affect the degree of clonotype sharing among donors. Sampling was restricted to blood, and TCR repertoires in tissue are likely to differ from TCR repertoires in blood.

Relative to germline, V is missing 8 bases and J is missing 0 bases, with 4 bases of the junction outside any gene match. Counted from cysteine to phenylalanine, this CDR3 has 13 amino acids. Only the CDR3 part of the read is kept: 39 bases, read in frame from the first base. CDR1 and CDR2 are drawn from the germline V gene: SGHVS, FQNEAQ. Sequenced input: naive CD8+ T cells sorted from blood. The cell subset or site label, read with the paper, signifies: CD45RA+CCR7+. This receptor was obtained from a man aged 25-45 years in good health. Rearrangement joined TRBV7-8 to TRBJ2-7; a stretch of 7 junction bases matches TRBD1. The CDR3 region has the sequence CASEGADSYEQYF. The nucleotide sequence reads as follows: TGTGCCAGCGAGGGGGCGGACTCCTACGAGCAGTACTTC.